A single sample gave rise to the 17 T cell receptor beta chains below, sequenced in a study of Ad26.COV2.S vaccination and SARS-CoV-2 variants. Profiled with immunoSEQ multiplex PCR; TCRdb holds only in-frame clones, not every one. The table shows about 350,000 clones, with around 87% occurring only once. Treatment: about 20 received Ad26.COV2.S at low or high dose, single or two shots; roughly five received placebo; per-sample allocation not given. Sampling happened 63 days after the first vaccine or placebo injection. Sequencing used peripheral blood, obtained in a trial of Ad26.COV2.S vaccine versus placebo. All receptors come from a person aged 18 to 65 who received the Ad26.COV2.S COVID-19 vaccine or a placebo.

This rearrangement joins TRBV4-1 to TRBJ1-6, with TRBD1 identical over 8 bases. With 2 bases clipped from V and 5 bases from J, the junction kept 11 bases outside the gene matches. Germline CDR1 MGHRA, CDR2 YSYEKL. CDR3 length: 18 residues. The CDR3 DNA reads as TGCGCCAGCAGCCAATACTCCTCCGGACAGGGCAATAATTCACCCCTCCACTTT. It encodes CASSQYSSGQGNNSPLHF.

This clone appeared a single time. The V and J genes are TRBV2 and TRBJ1-6; tentatively, D is TRBD1 (6 bases). Trimming removed 3 bases from V and 8 bases from J, with 17 bases in between. Germline values: CDR1 SNHLY, CDR2 FYNNEI. The CDR3 spans 16 residues. Here the CDR3 reads CASSESGGRMDSPLHF. CDR3 coding DNA: TGTGCCAGCAGTGAGTCTGGGGGCCGGATGGATTCACCCCTCCACTTT.

The chain combines TRBV6-5 with TRBJ2-1; either TRBD1 or TRBD2 may fit D (6 bases each). Trimming cost V 2 bases and J 2 bases, with 13 bases left between them. Germline CDR1 reads MNHEY; CDR2 reads SVGAGI. CDR3 size: 16 residues. The CDR3 region has the DNA TGTGCCAGCAGTTACATAGTGGGGGGCGCCTACAATGAGCAGTTCTTC. It yields the protein CASSYIVGGAYNEQFF.

This chain joins TRBV4-1 and TRBJ2-5; no clear D gene. The germline V gene has CDR1 MGHRA and CDR2 YSYEKL. The CDR3 is 14 amino acids. V lost 3 bases, J lost 1 base, and 9 bases lay in between. CDR3 DNA sequence: TGCGCCAGCAGCCAGGAGCCGGGCCAAGAGACCCAGTACTTC. This codes for CASSQEPGQETQYF.

The rearrangement uses TRBV25-1 and TRBJ1-2; a weak D match, TRBD1 (6 bases). Per the germline V gene, CDR1 is MGHDK and CDR2 is SYGVNS. This CDR3 is built from 15 residues. Between the trimmed V and J ends, which lost 1 base and 2 bases, there was a span of 11 bases. CDR3 sequence (DNA): TGTGCCAGCAGTGAATTTGGGGGCGAAAACTATGGCTACACCTTC. This sequence encodes CASSEFGGENYGYTF.

CDR3 sequence: CASSSPQGASEAFF. Written as DNA, the CDR3 is TGTGCCAGCAGCTCCCCTCAGGGGGCATCAGAAGCTTTCTTT. This chain uses TRBV5-6 with TRBJ1-1, with 8 positions matching TRBD1. This CDR3 has 14 residues. The ends lost 3 bases at V and 8 bases at J; junction bases unmatched: 9. Germline V gene sequence: CDR1 SGHDT, CDR2 YYEEEE. Drawing the rest from reference TRBV5-6 and TRBJ1-1, the complete variable domain is DAGVTQSPTHLIKTRGQQVTLRCSPKSGHDTVSWYQQALGQGPQFIFQYYEEEERQRGNFPDRFSGHQFPNYSSELNVNALLLGDSALYLCASSSPQGASEAFFGQGTRLTVV.

This chain connects TRBV7-9 to TRBJ2-3; TRBD2 matches 11 bases. This CDR3 spans 15 amino acids. From germline, CDR1 is SEHNR and CDR2 FQNEAQ (reference sequence). The ends lost 5 bases at V and 3 bases at J; junction bases unmatched: 4. The CDR3 DNA follows: TGTGCCAGCAGCCTGACTAGCGGGGTTACAGATACGCAGTATTTT. Protein: CASSLTSGVTDTQYF.

This clone was seen once. V gene TRBV9 combines with J gene TRBJ1-1, with D unresolved. Trimming pared 0 bases from V and 5 bases from J, leaving 11 bases between. The CDR3 totals 14 residues. In germline, CDR1 is SGDLS, CDR2 YYNGEE. The CDR3 DNA reads TGTGCCAGCAGCGTAGCTCCGGGGAAAACTGAAGCTTTCTTT. Amino acids: CASSVAPGKTEAFF.

The chain employs TRBV5-4 and TRBJ2-7; TRBD2 is a possible D gene (6 bases). Trimming took 4 bases from V and 5 from J, leaving 16 bases between them. The CDR3 has 14 residues. In germline, CDR1 is SGHNT, CDR2 YYREEE (reference sequence). CDR3 region: CASSRWGVQNEQYF. The DNA for the CDR3 is TGTGCCAGCAGCCGGTGGGGGGTACAGAACGAGCAGTACTTC.

V usage is TRBV6-5 and J usage is TRBJ2-1, with TRBD1 matching 8 bases. There are 15 residues in the CDR3. Looked up from germline, CDR1 is MNHEY and CDR2 is SVGAGI. V was clipped by 0 bases and J by 5 bases; unmatched bases: 3. The CDR3 loop reads CASSYSRTGNNEQFF. The CDR3 bases are TGTGCCAGCAGTTACTCCCGGACAGGGAACAATGAGCAGTTCTTC.

The J gene is TRBJ2-7, the V gene TRBV5-6; D might be TRBD1 (5 bases). This CDR3 has 12 amino acids. Germline values: CDR1 SGHDT, CDR2 YYEEEE. Trimming took 3 bases from V and 3 from J, leaving 7 bases between them. The chain's CDR3 is CASSSTVYEQYF. The CDR3 DNA reads as TGTGCCAGCAGCTCGACAGTCTACGAGCAGTACTTC. The entire variable domain, with the rest obtained from reference TRBV5-6 and TRBJ2-7, is as follows: DAGVTQSPTHLIKTRGQQVTLRCSPKSGHDTVSWYQQALGQGPQFIFQYYEEEERQRGNFPDRFSGHQFPNYSSELNVNALLLGDSALYLCASSSTVYEQYFGPGTRLTVT.

CDR3 in DNA: TGCGCCAGCAGCCCTTCCGGGACAACGTCCTACGAGCAGTACTTC. Translating gives CASSPSGTTSYEQYF. The V gene is TRBV4-1, the J gene TRBJ2-7, with a weak D call TRBD1 (6 bases). CDR1 is MGHRA, CDR2 YSYEKL, per germline. V was pared by 4 bases and J by 1 base, with 14 bases between. This CDR3 has 15 residues.

V and J are TRBV7-2 and TRBJ2-7, with 10 positions matching TRBD1. V was pared by 8 bases and J by 5 bases, with 15 bases of the junction left unmatched. CDR3 length equals 16 residues. Looked up from germline, CDR1 is SGHTA and CDR2 is FQGNSA. The chain's CDR3 is CASSKGAGQGFHEQYF. The CDR3 DNA reads as TGTGCCAGCTCCAAGGGCGCGGGACAGGGGTTCCACGAGCAGTACTTC. Filled out from reference TRBV7-2 and TRBJ2-7, the complete variable domain reads GAGVSQSPSNKVTEKGKDVELRCDPISGHTALYWYRQSLGQGLEFLIYFQGNSAPDKSGLPSDRFSAERTGGSVSTLTIQRTQQEDSAVYLCASSKGAGQGFHEQYFGPGTRLTVT.

The CDR3 protein is CASKMYRTDNEKLFF. CDR3 in DNA: TGTGCCAGTAAAATGTATCGAACAGATAATGAAAAACTGTTTTTT. This sequence joins TRBV19 and TRBJ1-4; no firm D call. CDR3 length: 15 amino acids. CDR1 is LNHDA, CDR2 SQIVND, per germline (reference sequence). V lost 7 bases to trimming and J lost 4 bases, with 16 bases between them.

There are a few counts of this clone. The chain recombines TRBV5-4 with TRBJ2-2, with 14 nucleotides matching TRBD2. The ends lost 4 bases at V and 4 bases at J; junction bases unmatched: 3. CDR1 is SGHNT and CDR2 is YYREEE in the germline V gene (reference sequence). This CDR3 has 16 residues. CDR3 region: CASSPGTSGSTGELFF. The CDR3 region has the DNA TGTGCCAGCAGCCCCGGGACTAGCGGGAGCACCGGGGAGCTGTTTTTT.

The chain carries TRBV9 and TRBJ2-5, with D possibly called TRBD1 or TRBD2 (5 bases each). Trimming left V 4 bases short and J 2 bases short, with 21 bases between. The CDR3 is made up of 17 amino acids. Germline V gives CDR1 SGDLS, CDR2 YYNGEE. CDR3 DNA sequence: TGTGCCAGCAGCAGCCGTCCCGGGGCAACAGATCAAGAGACCCAGTACTTC. Protein: CASSSRPGATDQETQYF. The entire variable domain, with the rest obtained from reference TRBV9 and TRBJ2-5, is as follows: DSGVTQTPKHLITATGQRVTLRCSPRSGDLSVYWYQQSLDQGLQFLIQYYNGEERAKGNILERFSAQQFPDLHSELNLSSLELGDSALYFCASSSRPGATDQETQYFGPGTRLLVL.

This clone was counted between two and nine times. This rearrangement joins TRBV6-1 to TRBJ1-1; D may be TRBD1 (6 bases). Germline CDR1 MNHNS, CDR2 SASEGT. Trimming removed 0 bases at V and 4 bases at J, with 9 bases between. The CDR3 totals 14 residues. The CDR3 is CASSEAGQTTEAFF. The DNA of the CDR3 is TGTGCCAGCAGTGAAGCCGGACAGACCACTGAAGCTTTCTTT.